The clone carrying this T cell receptor (beta chain) was seen many times. Its cognate antigen is unknown. The data belong to a study of neurological immune-mediated disorders. For sorted libraries, the input was about 960,000 CD4+ or CD8+ T cells. CDR1 is SQVTM, CDR2 ANQGSEA, per germline. Trimming stripped 4 bases from V and 8 bases from J, with 6 bases between. The CDR3 is 11 residues long. cDNA synthesis was performed by 5'RACE with 10-nucleotide random UMIs. Every sequencing run generated over 160 million TCR-beta sequences from 15-18 subjects. TCRdb reanalysed the 5' RACE reads using MiXCR and keeps one entry per CDR3 protein. In the table there are roughly 32,000 distinct CDR3 sequences, approximately 5.2% of which are singletons. Regarding the study as a whole: In HTLV-1-associated myelopathy, TCR clonal expansion was greatest, and in multiple sclerosis it was least, below healthy controls.

V gene TRBV29-1 combines with J gene TRBJ1-6; D unresolved. Input material: CD4+ T cells from blood. The clonotype comes from a woman in her forties or fifties in good health. The CDR3, as DNA: TGCAGCGTTGGTGCCGATTCACCCCTCCACTTT. Protein product: CSVGADSPLHF.